One sample yielded the 26 T cell receptor beta chains listed below, sequenced in a study of T-cell memory formation after mild COVID-19. TCRdb ran MiXCR on the 5' RACE reads and lists one entry per CDR3 protein. The data show 280,000 or so distinct CDR3 sequences, roughly 8% seen once. What was sequenced was PBMCs or a T cell subset sorted from them (not recorded which). The source is a man in his late teens or twenties who had mild COVID-19 (a few samples of this study predate the infection). Cell type and time point are not known.

This clonotype was counted only a few times. The chain is built from TRBV6-2 or TRBV6-3 and TRBJ1-5; D not resolved. CDR3 length: 12 amino acids. V gave up 2 bases and J gave up 9 bases, with 8 bases separating them. Germline-derived CDR1 and CDR2 are MNHEY and SVGEGT. CDR3 nucleotide sequence: TGTGCCAGCAGTTACGGGGTGAGGCCCCAGCATTTT. Its protein is CASSYGVRPQHF.

This clonotype was observed many times. As DNA, the CDR3 is TGTGCCAGCAGCCCCATCGGGGTCCTCCGGCCCAATGAGCAGTTCTTC. It specifies CASSPIGVLRPNEQFF. The chain couples TRBV7-9 to TRBJ2-1, with D perhaps TRBD2 (5 bases). Trimming shortened V by 5 bases and J by 6 bases, and 20 bases separated the two germline ends. Germline V CDR1 and CDR2: SEHNR, FQNEAQ (reference sequence). The CDR3 loop spans 16 amino acids.

This clonotype was observed a handful of times. The chain carries TRBV6-1 and TRBJ1-2, with 7 bases identical to TRBD1. V was pared by 4 bases and J by 5 bases, with 10 bases of the junction left unmatched. Germline V gene data show CDR1 as MNHNS and CDR2 as SASEGT. This CDR3 spans 15 amino acids. This chain's CDR3 is CASSGQGIPSYGYTF. The CDR3 DNA is TGTGCCAGCAGTGGACAGGGAATACCCTCATATGGCTACACCTTC.

This chain uses TRBV18 with TRBJ1-2, with unresolved D. Germline V gene data show CDR1 as KGHSH and CDR2 as LQKENI. V was trimmed by 2 bases and J by 2 bases, leaving 12 bases between them. This CDR3 comprises 15 residues. CDR3 sequence reads: CASSPGSGTNYGYTF. CDR3 nucleotides: TGTGCCAGCTCACCAGGATCGGGTACAAACTATGGCTACACCTTC. The variable domain in full, with the rest retrieved from reference TRBV18 and TRBJ1-2, is NAGVMQNPRHLVRRRGQEARLRCSPMKGHSHVYWYRQLPEEGLKFMVYLQKENIIDESGMPKERFSAEFPKEGPSILRIQQVVRGDSAAYFCASSPGSGTNYGYTFGSGTRLTVV.

This clonotype occurred a few times. The V and J genes are TRBV11-2 and TRBJ2-3, with 7 bases fitting TRBD2. Losses at the gene ends were 2 bases for V and 1 base for J; bases not matched to a gene: 6. The germline V gene has CDR1 SGHAT and CDR2 FQNNGV. This CDR3 comprises 16 residues. The CDR3 region is CASSLLLGLGTDTQYF. The CDR3 DNA is TGTGCCAGCAGCTTATTGTTAGGACTAGGCACAGATACGCAGTATTTT.

V gene TRBV20-1 combines with J gene TRBJ2-3; 9 bases match TRBD2. Germline CDR1 reads DFQATT; CDR2 reads SNEGSKA (reference sequence). After removal of 3 bases from V and 6 bases from J, the junction contained 16 bases not matched to a gene. The CDR3 extends over 17 amino acids. DNA for the CDR3: TGCAGTGCTAGTATCTCAAGGCGGGGGGGCACGGGTGATACGCAGTATTTT. Encoded protein: CSASISRRGGTGDTQYF.

This clonotype came up a few times. This chain links TRBV5-6 with TRBJ2-7; D may be TRBD1 or TRBD2 (6 bases each). Trimming left V 4 bases short and J 7 bases short, with 18 bases between. The CDR3 contains 14 residues. The germline V gene encodes CDR1 SGHDT and CDR2 YYEEEE. CDR3 amino acids: CASSRPPGAREQYF. CDR3 in DNA: TGTGCCAGCAGCCGACCTCCGGGGGCGCGTGAGCAGTACTTC.

The sample holds many counts of this clonotype. This sequence joins TRBV20-1 and TRBJ2-2; 13 nucleotides match TRBD2. The J segment lost 7 bases and the V segment lost 1 base, leaving 6 bases of the junction unmatched. The CDR3 is made up of 16 amino acids. Germline V gene data show CDR1 as DFQATT and CDR2 as SNEGSKA (reference sequence). The CDR3 nucleotides read TGCAGTGCTAGAGGGGCGACTAGCGGGAGGAACGGGGAGCTGTTTTTT. Residues: CSARGATSGRNGELFF.

The chain joins TRBV6-5 to TRBJ2-6; D possibly uses TRBD1 or TRBD2 (5 bases each). Germline V lookup: CDR1 MNHEY, CDR2 SVGAGI. CDR3 size: 16 residues. Trimming shortened V by 10 bases and J by 0 bases, and 16 bases separated the two germline ends. In DNA form, the CDR3 reads TGTGCCACCAGACGGGACGGGCCCTCTGGGGCCAACGTCCTGACTTTC. Translation: CATRRDGPSGANVLTF.

In its sample, this clonotype was seen a few times. The rearrangement uses TRBV4-2 and TRBJ1-6; possible D gene TRBD1, 5 bases. Germline CDR1 is LGHNA and CDR2 is YNFKEQ. The ends were cut back, 3 bases at V and 6 bases at J, with 12 bases in the middle. This CDR3 spans 15 amino acids. CDR3: CASSQLDSLNSPLHF. The DNA of the CDR3 is TGTGCCAGCAGCCAGCTAGACAGCCTTAATTCACCCCTCCACTTT.

This clonotype was counted a few times. The chain joins TRBV9 to TRBJ2-3; TRBD2 is a possible D gene (7 bases). The CDR3 has 17 residues. Looked up from germline, CDR1 is SGDLS and CDR2 is YYNGEE. The ends were cut back, 0 bases at V and 3 bases at J, with 17 bases in the middle. CDR3 bases: TGTGCCAGCAGCGTAGCTAGCACAGGGAGGGGGACAGATACGCAGTATTTT. Its protein is CASSVASTGRGTDTQYF.

This clonotype was observed at least ten times. This rearrangement joins TRBV7-3 to TRBJ2-5; TRBD1 is a possible D gene (5 bases). The germline V gene has CDR1 SGHTA and CDR2 FQGTGA. This CDR3 comprises 14 residues. Trimming took off 3 bases at V and 0 bases at J, with 8 bases between the two ends. CDR3 sequence: CASSFQGNQETQYF. CDR3 nucleotides: TGTGCCAGCAGCTTCCAGGGAAACCAAGAGACCCAGTACTTC. The full variable domain, with the rest looked up from reference TRBV7-3 and TRBJ2-5, is GAGVSQTPSNKVTEKGKYVELRCDPISGHTALYWYRQSLGQGPEFLIYFQGTGAADDSGLPNDRFFAVRPEGSVSTLKIQRTERGDSAVYLCASSFQGNQETQYFGPGTRLLVL.

The chain employs TRBV18 and TRBJ2-7; the match to TRBD1 covers 9 bases. V lost 5 bases, J lost 1 base, and 6 bases stayed unmatched. The CDR3 is made up of 15 amino acids. Germline loops: CDR1 KGHSH, CDR2 LQKENI. The CDR3 DNA reads TGTGCCAGCTCAGCCCCGGGACAGGGTTCCTACGAGCAGTACTTC. Protein product: CASSAPGQGSYEQYF.

This clonotype has a handful of counts. This chain joins TRBV12-3 or TRBV12-4 and TRBJ2-1; D not certain. Trimming took off 3 bases at V and 10 bases at J, with 10 bases between the two ends. This CDR3 has 12 residues. The CDR3 DNA reads TGTGCCAGCAGTTTTTACGTGGTGGAGCAGTTCTTC. The encoded protein is CASSFYVVEQFF.

This sequence joins TRBV5-1 and TRBJ1-3; D is perhaps TRBD1 (5 bases). In germline, CDR1 is SGHRS, CDR2 YFSETQ. V lost 0 bases and J 9 bases, leaving 13 bases between the germline ends. This CDR3 spans 14 amino acids. The CDR3 loop is CASSLEGPHGTIYF. The CDR3 DNA reads as TGCGCCAGCAGCTTGGAGGGGCCCCATGGCACCATATATTTT.

This clonotype was recorded at least ten times. The J gene is TRBJ2-5, the V gene TRBV7-9, with a tentative D call TRBD2 (6 bases). The germline gives CDR1 SEHNR, CDR2 FQNEAQ (reference sequence). This CDR3 spans 14 amino acids. With 1 base removed from V and 4 bases from J, the gap between germline ends came to 10 bases. The DNA of the CDR3 is TGTGCCAGCAGCTTAGGGTCTAGCGTAGAGACCCAGTACTTC. It specifies CASSLGSSVETQYF. The full variable domain, in which reference TRBV7-9 and TRBJ2-5 provide the parts outside the CDR3, is DTGVSQNPRHKITKRGQNVTFRCDPISEHNRLYWYRQTLGQGPEFLTYFQNEAQLEKSRLLSDRFSAERPKGSFSTLEIQRTEQGDSAMYLCASSLGSSVETQYFGPGTRLLVL.

This clonotype was seen ten or more times. The CDR3 protein is CASSQALETDHEKLFF. The CDR3 DNA sequence: TGCGCCAGCAGCCAAGCTTTGGAGACAGACCATGAAAAACTGTTTTTT. The rearrangement uses TRBV4-1 and TRBJ1-4, with D tentatively TRBD1 (5 bases). This CDR3 has 16 amino acids. Trimming left V 1 base short and J 6 bases short, with 15 bases between. Germline V gene sequence: CDR1 MGHRA, CDR2 YSYEKL.

This clonotype was detected ten times or more. The chain is built from TRBV6-5 and TRBJ1-1, with D maybe TRBD1 (5 bases). Germline V lookup: CDR1 MNHEY, CDR2 SVGAGI. Trimming cost V 7 bases and J 1 base, with 13 bases left between them. This CDR3 has 14 residues. CDR3: CASTLLGGNTEAFF. Written as DNA, the CDR3 is TGTGCCAGCACTCTACTGGGGGGGAACACTGAAGCTTTCTTT.

This clonotype was seen repeatedly, ten times or more. As DNA, the CDR3 is TGTGCCAGCAGTTACTCCAGACCTACTCGTAATGAGCAGTTCTTC. This encodes CASSYSRPTRNEQFF. The rearrangement uses TRBV6-5 and TRBJ2-1, with D hard to call. CDR1 and CDR2 (germline): MNHEY, SVGAGI. V lost 0 bases to trimming and J lost 7 bases, with 13 bases between them. This CDR3 has 15 residues.

This clonotype came up a few times. The J gene is TRBJ2-1, the V gene TRBV19; D ambiguous. V gave up 1 base and J gave up 3 bases, with 4 bases separating them. This CDR3 region has 13 residues. Germline assignment: CDR1 LNHDA and CDR2 SQIVND (reference sequence). DNA of the CDR3: TGTGCCAGTAGTATAGGAATCTACAATGAGCAGTTCTTC. It translates to CASSIGIYNEQFF.

In its sample, this clonotype was seen a few times. The chain links TRBV4-3 to TRBJ2-3; tentative D call: TRBD2 (5 bases). The germline V gene encodes CDR1 LGHNA and CDR2 YSLEER. The CDR3 contains 14 residues. The V gene lost 1 base and the J gene lost 4 bases, with 9 bases spanning the gap. CDR3 region: CASSQVLRADTQYF. CDR3 DNA sequence: TGCGCCAGCAGCCAAGTCTTGAGGGCAGATACGCAGTATTTT.

This rearrangement joins TRBV5-6 to TRBJ1-2, with 10 positions matching TRBD1. This CDR3 is built from 17 residues. With V trimmed by 4 bases and J by 8 bases, 17 bases remained unmatched. CDR1 and CDR2 (germline): SGHDT, YYEEEE. The CDR3 bases are TGTGCCAGCAGCGCAACCCGGGACAGGGGTGCTCATGGGGGCTACACCTTC. Translation: CASSATRDRGAHGGYTF.

The rearrangement links TRBV5-1 to TRBJ2-5, with D possibly called TRBD1 or TRBD2 (5 bases each). V lost 4 bases and J 0 bases, leaving 10 bases between the germline ends. CDR1 and CDR2 from the germline V gene are SGHRS and YFSETQ. The CDR3 consists of 14 residues. Written as DNA, the CDR3 is TGCGCCAGCAGCCCGGTGGGGGACCAAGAGACCCAGTACTTC. Its translation is CASSPVGDQETQYF.

The rearrangement uses TRBV4-3 and TRBJ2-3, with D perhaps TRBD1 (7 bases). V was cut by 0 bases and J by 5 bases, with 12 bases left in between. The CDR3 runs to 15 residues. Germline CDR1 is LGHNA and CDR2 is YSLEER. The CDR3 sequence: CASSQDGGGRDTQYF. The CDR3 DNA follows: TGCGCCAGCAGCCAAGATGGAGGGGGCCGAGATACGCAGTATTTT.

The chain employs TRBV7-9 and TRBJ1-6; no firm D call. There are 17 residues in the CDR3. V lost 1 base to trimming and J lost 0 bases, with 10 bases between them. Germline V CDR1 and CDR2: SEHNR, FQNEAQ (reference sequence). CDR3 residues: CASSLGARSSYNSPLHF. CDR3 DNA: TGTGCCAGCAGCTTAGGGGCCCGGAGCTCCTATAATTCACCCCTCCACTTT.

This clonotype was detected only a few times. In DNA form, the CDR3 reads TGTGCCACCAGCAGAGGGACACCCGAAGCTTTCTTT. The encoded protein is CATSRGTPEAFF. This chain joins TRBV15 and TRBJ1-1; a possible D gene is TRBD1 (5 bases). The germline gives CDR1 LNHNV, CDR2 YYDKDF (reference sequence). Trimming took 1 base from V and 8 from J, leaving 8 bases between them. CDR3 length equals 12 residues.